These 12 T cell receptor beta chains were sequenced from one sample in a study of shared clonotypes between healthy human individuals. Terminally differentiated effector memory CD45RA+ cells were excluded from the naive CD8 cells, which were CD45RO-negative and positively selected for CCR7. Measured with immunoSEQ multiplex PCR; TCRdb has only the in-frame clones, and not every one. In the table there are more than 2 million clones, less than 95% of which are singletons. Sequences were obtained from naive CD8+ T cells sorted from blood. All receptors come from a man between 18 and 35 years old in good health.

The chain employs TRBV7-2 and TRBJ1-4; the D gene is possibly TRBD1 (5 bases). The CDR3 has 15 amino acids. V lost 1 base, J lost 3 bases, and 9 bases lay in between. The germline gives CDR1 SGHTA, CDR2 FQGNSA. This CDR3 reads CASSLGGWANEKLFF. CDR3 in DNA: TGTGCCAGCAGCTTAGGGGGGTGGGCTAATGAAAAACTGTTTTTT.

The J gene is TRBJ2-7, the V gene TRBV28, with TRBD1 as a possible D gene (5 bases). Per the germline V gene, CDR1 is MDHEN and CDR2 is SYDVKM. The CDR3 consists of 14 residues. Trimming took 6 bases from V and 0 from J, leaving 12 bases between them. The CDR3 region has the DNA TGTGCCAGCAGGATGACAGATTTCTCCTACGAGCAGTACTTC. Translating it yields CASRMTDFSYEQYF.

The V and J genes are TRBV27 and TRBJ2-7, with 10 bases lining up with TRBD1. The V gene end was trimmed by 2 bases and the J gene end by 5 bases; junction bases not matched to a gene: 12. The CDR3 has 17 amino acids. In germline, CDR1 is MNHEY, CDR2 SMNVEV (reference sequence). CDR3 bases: TGTGCCAGCAGTTTAGGGTCGGGGACAGGGGTGAACCACGAGCAGTACTTC. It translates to CASSLGSGTGVNHEQYF.

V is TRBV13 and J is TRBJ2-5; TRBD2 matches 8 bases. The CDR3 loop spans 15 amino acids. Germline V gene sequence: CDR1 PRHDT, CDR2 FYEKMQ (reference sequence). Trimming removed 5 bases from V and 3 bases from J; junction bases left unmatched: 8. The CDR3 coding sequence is TGTGCCAGCAGCCCCGGGGGGGCAGGAAAAGAGACCCAGTACTTC. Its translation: CASSPGGAGKETQYF.

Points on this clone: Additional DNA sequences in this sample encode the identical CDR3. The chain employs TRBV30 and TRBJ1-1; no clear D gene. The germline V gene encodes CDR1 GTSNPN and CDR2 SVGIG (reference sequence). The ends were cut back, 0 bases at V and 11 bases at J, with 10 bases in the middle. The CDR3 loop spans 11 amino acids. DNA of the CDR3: TGTGCCTGGAGTGTTGGGCTAGAGGCTTTCTTT. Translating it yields CAWSVGLEAFF.

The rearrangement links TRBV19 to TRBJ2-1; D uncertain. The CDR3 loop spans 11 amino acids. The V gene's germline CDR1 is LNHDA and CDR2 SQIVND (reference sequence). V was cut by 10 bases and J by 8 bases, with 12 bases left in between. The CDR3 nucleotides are TGTGCCAACCGGACCCGACATGAGCAGTTCTTC. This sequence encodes CANRTRHEQFF. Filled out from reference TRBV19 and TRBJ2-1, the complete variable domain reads DGGITQSPKYLFRKEGQNVTLSCEQNLNHDAMYWYRQDPGQGLRLIYYSQIVNDFQKGDIAEGYSVSREKKESFPLTVTSAQKNPTAFYLCANRTRHEQFFGPGTRLTVL.

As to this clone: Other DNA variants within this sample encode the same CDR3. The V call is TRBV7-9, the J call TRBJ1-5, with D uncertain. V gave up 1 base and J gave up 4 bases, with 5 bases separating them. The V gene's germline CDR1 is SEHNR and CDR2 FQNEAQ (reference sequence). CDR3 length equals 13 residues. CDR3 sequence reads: CASSLDRNQPQHF. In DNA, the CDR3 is TGTGCCAGCAGCTTAGATCGAAATCAGCCCCAGCATTTT.

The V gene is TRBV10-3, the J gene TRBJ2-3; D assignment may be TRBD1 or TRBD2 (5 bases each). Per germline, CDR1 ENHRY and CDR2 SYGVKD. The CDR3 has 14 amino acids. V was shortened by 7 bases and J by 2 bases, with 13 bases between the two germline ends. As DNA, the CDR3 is TGTGCCATCAATGACGGGGCGAACACAGATACGCAGTATTTT. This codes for CAINDGANTDTQYF.

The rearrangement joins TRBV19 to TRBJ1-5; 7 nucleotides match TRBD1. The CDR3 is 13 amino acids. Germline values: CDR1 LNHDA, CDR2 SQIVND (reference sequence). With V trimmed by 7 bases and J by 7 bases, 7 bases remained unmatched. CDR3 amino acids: CASTEDRAQPQHF. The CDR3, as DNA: TGTGCCAGTACCGAAGACAGGGCACAGCCCCAGCATTTT.

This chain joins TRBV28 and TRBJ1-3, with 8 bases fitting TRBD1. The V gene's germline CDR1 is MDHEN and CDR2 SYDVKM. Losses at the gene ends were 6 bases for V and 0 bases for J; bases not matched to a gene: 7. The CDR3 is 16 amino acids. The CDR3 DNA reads TGTGCCAGCAGGCGGACAGGGACCACCTCTGGAAACACCATATATTTT. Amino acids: CASRRTGTTSGNTIYF. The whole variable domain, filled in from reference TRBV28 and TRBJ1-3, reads DVKVTQSSRYLVKRTGEKVFLECVQDMDHENMFWYRQDPGLGLRLIYFSYDVKMKEKGDIPEGYSVSREKKERFSLILESASTNQTSMYLCASRRTGTTSGNTIYFGEGSWLTVV.

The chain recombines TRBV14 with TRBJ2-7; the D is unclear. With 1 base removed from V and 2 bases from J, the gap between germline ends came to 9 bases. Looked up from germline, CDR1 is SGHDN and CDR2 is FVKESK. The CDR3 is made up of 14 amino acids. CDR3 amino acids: CASSQGVGAYEQYF. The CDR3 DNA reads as TGTGCCAGCAGCCAAGGCGTTGGGGCCTACGAGCAGTACTTC. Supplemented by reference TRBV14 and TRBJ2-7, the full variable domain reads EAGVTQFPSHSVIEKGQTVTLRCDPISGHDNLYWYRRVMGKEIKFLLHFVKESKQDESGMPNNRFLAERTGGTYSTLKVQPAELEDSGVYFCASSQGVGAYEQYFGPGTRLTVT.

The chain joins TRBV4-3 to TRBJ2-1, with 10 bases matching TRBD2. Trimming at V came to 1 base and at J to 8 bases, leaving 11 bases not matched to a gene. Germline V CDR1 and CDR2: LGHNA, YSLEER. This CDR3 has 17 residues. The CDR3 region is CASSQGVAGGEEDEQFF. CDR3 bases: TGCGCCAGCAGCCAAGGAGTAGCGGGAGGAGAAGAGGATGAGCAGTTCTTC.